This is a list of T cell receptor beta chains from one sample in a study of CD4 T cells in relation to SARS-CoV-2 and coronaviruses. Their target antigens are unknown. Method: immunoSEQ multiplex PCR; TCRdb's copy keeps in-frame clones and lacks some. The sample has about 38,000 clones, around 77% seen once. Input material: memory CD4+ T cells from PBMCs, cultured in vitro. These receptors all stem from an adult with COVID-19. Both conserved end residues are part of each CDR3. Each record gives: clone size, V gene, CDR3 length, J gene, D gene, CDR3 DNA, CDR3 protein. The D gene is left open where the match is weak. Clone size appears in some rows only: once, few, many, or a class for an expanded clone.

clone_size: NA
v_call: TRBV7-2
cdr3_length: 15
j_call: TRBJ2-7
d_call: NA
cdr3_nt: TGTGCCAGCAGCTTAAGCATCTCCCCGCCCTACGAGCAGTACTTC
cdr3_aa: CASSLSISPPYEQYF

clone_size: NA
v_call: TRBV9
cdr3_length: 14
j_call: TRBJ2-2
d_call: NA
cdr3_nt: TGTGCCAGCAGCGTAGTTGGAAAAAGCGGGGAGCTGTTTTTT
cdr3_aa: CASSVVGKSGELFF

clone_size: NA
v_call: TRBV2
cdr3_length: 15
j_call: TRBJ2-1
d_call: TRBD2
cdr3_nt: TGTGCCAGCAGTGAAGGGACTAGCGGGAGACGGGAGCAGTTCTTC
cdr3_aa: CASSEGTSGRREQFF

clone_size: NA
v_call: TRBV14
cdr3_length: 11
j_call: TRBJ2-1
d_call: NA
cdr3_nt: TGTGCCAGCAGCACACGATATGAGCAGTTCTTC
cdr3_aa: CASSTRYEQFF

clone_size: NA
v_call: TRBV20-1
cdr3_length: 15
j_call: TRBJ2-3
d_call: TRBD1
cdr3_nt: TGCAGTGCTAGTTCCGGACAGGGGTTGACAGATACGCAGTATTTT
cdr3_aa: CSASSGQGLTDTQYF

clone_size: few
v_call: TRBV5-1
cdr3_length: 13
j_call: TRBJ2-1
d_call: TRBD2
cdr3_nt: TGCGCCAGCAGCCCGGGACTAGGCAATGAGCAGTTCTTC
cdr3_aa: CASSPGLGNEQFF

clone_size: NA
v_call: TRBV19
cdr3_length: 15
j_call: TRBJ2-1
d_call: TRBD1
cdr3_nt: TGTGCCAGTAGTCGAAAATCCGGGACAGGGAGTGAGCAGTTCTTC
cdr3_aa: CASSRKSGTGSEQFF

clone_size: NA
v_call: TRBV28
cdr3_length: 17
j_call: TRBJ2-3
d_call: NA
cdr3_nt: TGTGCCAGCAGTTCCCCCCGGGACTTCCCTAGCACAGATACGCAGTATTTT
cdr3_aa: CASSSPRDFPSTDTQYF

clone_size: NA
v_call: TRBV7-9
cdr3_length: 15
j_call: TRBJ2-1
d_call: TRBD2
cdr3_nt: TGTGCCAGCAGCCCATCGAGAGGACTAGCTTCTGAGCAGTTCTTC
cdr3_aa: CASSPSRGLASEQFF

clone_size: NA
v_call: TRBV4-2
cdr3_length: 14
j_call: TRBJ2-1
d_call: TRBD2
cdr3_nt: TGTGCCAGCAGCCACGGACTAGTGGGCAATGAGCAGTTCTTC
cdr3_aa: CASSHGLVGNEQFF

clone_size: NA
v_call: TRBV6-5
cdr3_length: 13
j_call: TRBJ2-5
d_call: NA
cdr3_nt: TGTGCCAGCAAGAACGGTCTAGCGGAGACCCAGTACTTC
cdr3_aa: CASKNGLAETQYF

clone_size: many
v_call: TRBV6-4
cdr3_length: 14
j_call: TRBJ2-3
d_call: TRBD1
cdr3_nt: TGTGCCAGCAGTGGGACAGGGGGCGCAGATACGCAGTATTTT
cdr3_aa: CASSGTGGADTQYF

clone_size: NA
v_call: TRBV7-8
cdr3_length: 17
j_call: TRBJ2-7
d_call: TRBD2
cdr3_nt: TGTGCCAGCAGCTTACCCCGCCGACTAGCCATTAACAGCGAGCAGTACTTC
cdr3_aa: CASSLPRRLAINSEQYF

clone_size: NA
v_call: TRBV24-1
cdr3_length: 14
j_call: TRBJ1-1
d_call: NA
cdr3_nt: TGTGCCACCAGTGACGGAAAAGTGAACACTGAAGCTTTCTTT
cdr3_aa: CATSDGKVNTEAFF

clone_size: NA
v_call: TRBV5-6
cdr3_length: 18
j_call: TRBJ1-4
d_call: TRBD1
cdr3_nt: TGTGCCAGCAGCGGAGGGACAGGGAGGATGTCAACTAATGAAAAACTGTTTTTT
cdr3_aa: CASSGGTGRMSTNEKLFF

clone_size: few
v_call: TRBV6-2/TRBV6-3
cdr3_length: 16
j_call: TRBJ2-7
d_call: TRBD1
cdr3_nt: TGTGCCAGCAGTTACAACCCGGACAGGGGGCTATACGAGCAGTACTTC
cdr3_aa: CASSYNPDRGLYEQYF

clone_size: NA
v_call: TRBV27
cdr3_length: 13
j_call: TRBJ2-5
d_call: NA
cdr3_nt: TGTGCCAGCAGCCGGAAAGTACAAGAGACCCAGTACTTC
cdr3_aa: CASSRKVQETQYF

clone_size: NA
v_call: TRBV5-4
cdr3_length: 14
j_call: TRBJ1-2
d_call: NA
cdr3_nt: TGTGCCAGCAGCTTGCCGGACGGTATCTATGGCTACACCTTC
cdr3_aa: CASSLPDGIYGYTF

clone_size: NA
v_call: TRBV19
cdr3_length: 18
j_call: TRBJ2-2
d_call: TRBD1
cdr3_nt: TGTGCCAGTACCTCACGAACGCGAAACAGGGGGAACACCGGGGAGCTGTTTTTT
cdr3_aa: CASTSRTRNRGNTGELFF

clone_size: NA
v_call: TRBV29-1
cdr3_length: 14
j_call: TRBJ2-3
d_call: NA
cdr3_nt: TGCAGCTCCTGGGGGTACGGGGGCACAGATACGCAGTATTTT
cdr3_aa: CSSWGYGGTDTQYF

clone_size: NA
v_call: TRBV25-1
cdr3_length: 17
j_call: TRBJ2-3
d_call: NA
cdr3_nt: TGTGCCAGCAGTGAGCCCCGAGGGGGAGTAAGCACAGATACGCAGTATTTT
cdr3_aa: CASSEPRGGVSTDTQYF

clone_size: many
v_call: TRBV5-6
cdr3_length: 12
j_call: TRBJ1-2
d_call: NA
cdr3_nt: TGTGCCAGCAGCTGGGGGACGCATGGCTACACCTTC
cdr3_aa: CASSWGTHGYTF